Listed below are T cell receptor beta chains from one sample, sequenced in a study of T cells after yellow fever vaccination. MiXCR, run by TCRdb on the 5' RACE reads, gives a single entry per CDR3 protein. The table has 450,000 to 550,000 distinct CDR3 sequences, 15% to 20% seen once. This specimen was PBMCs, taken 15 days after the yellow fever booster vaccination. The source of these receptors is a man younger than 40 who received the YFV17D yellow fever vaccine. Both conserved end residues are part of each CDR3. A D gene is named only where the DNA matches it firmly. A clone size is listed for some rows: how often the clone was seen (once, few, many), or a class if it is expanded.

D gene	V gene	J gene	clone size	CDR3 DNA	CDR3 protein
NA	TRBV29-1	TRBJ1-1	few	TGCAGCGCCAATAAGGGATCACCGGGGCGAACTGAAGCTTTCTTT	CSANKGSPGRTEAFF
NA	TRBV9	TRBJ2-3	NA	TGTGCCAGCAGCGAAGGACTTCTTCCCGGACTACTTACAGATACGCAGTATTTT	CASSEGLLPGLLTDTQYF
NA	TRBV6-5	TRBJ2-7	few	TGTGCCAGCAGTTCCCCGCTTCGATCCTACGAGCAGTACTTC	CASSSPLRSYEQYF
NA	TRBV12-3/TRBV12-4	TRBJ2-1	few	TGTGCCAGCAGTCGCGGGTATGGTAAGGGTGAGCAGTTCTTC	CASSRGYGKGEQFF
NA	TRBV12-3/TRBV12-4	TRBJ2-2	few	TGTGCCAGCAGCATGTGGGACACCGGGGAACTGTTTTTT	CASSMWDTGELFF
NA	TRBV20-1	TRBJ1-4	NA	TGCAGTGCTAGACCCCCGGATGAAAAACTGTTTTTT	CSARPPDEKLFF
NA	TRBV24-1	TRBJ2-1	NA	TGTGCCACCAGTGGAGTAACCGGTAGCTCCTACAATGAGCAGTTCTTC	CATSGVTGSSYNEQFF
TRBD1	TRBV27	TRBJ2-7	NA	TGTGCCAGCAGCCCACCGGGACAGGGGGCAAACGAGCAGTACTTC	CASSPPGQGANEQYF
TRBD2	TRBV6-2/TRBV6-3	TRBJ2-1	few	TGTGCCAGCACCGGTCGATTCACTAGCGGATTAAATGAGCAGTTCTTC	CASTGRFTSGLNEQFF
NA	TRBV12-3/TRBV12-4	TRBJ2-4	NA	TGTGCCAGCAGGTCCGGGACCCTAAACATTCAGTACTTC	CASRSGTLNIQYF
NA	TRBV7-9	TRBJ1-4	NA	TGTGCCAGCAGCCGTCGACAGGTGGTTAATGAAAAACTGTTTTTT	CASSRRQVVNEKLFF
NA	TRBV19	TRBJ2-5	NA	TGTGCCAGTAGTCAAGGGACAAGAGAGACCCAGTACTTC	CASSQGTRETQYF
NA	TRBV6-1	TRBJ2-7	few	TGTGCCAGCAGCGACGACATGAACTCCTACGAGCAGTACTTC	CASSDDMNSYEQYF
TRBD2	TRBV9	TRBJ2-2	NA	TGTGCCAGCAGCGCGGGGGTAGCGGGAGTGCTCGGGGAGCTGTTTTTT	CASSAGVAGVLGELFF
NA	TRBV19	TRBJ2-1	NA	TGTGCCAGTAGTATAGTGGGGGTCAGCAGCTACAATGAGCAGTTCTTC	CASSIVGVSSYNEQFF
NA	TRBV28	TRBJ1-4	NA	TGTGCCAGCAGTTTCAGTCTGGGGGAAAAACTGTTTTTT	CASSFSLGEKLFF
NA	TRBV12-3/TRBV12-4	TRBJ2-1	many	TGTGCCAGCAGTTTAGATCGGAGCTCCTACAATGAGCAGTTCTTC	CASSLDRSSYNEQFF
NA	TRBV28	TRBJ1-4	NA	TGTGCCAGCAGGAACGGTGGGACCTATGAAAAACTGTTTTTT	CASRNGGTYEKLFF
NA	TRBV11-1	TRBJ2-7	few	TGTGCCAGCAGCCGTGCCAAGGACTACGAGCAGTACTTC	CASSRAKDYEQYF
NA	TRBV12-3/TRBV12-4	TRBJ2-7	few	TGTGCCAGCAGTTTCCCGCCGCCCTACGAGCAGTACTTC	CASSFPPPYEQYF
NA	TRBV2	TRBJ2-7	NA	TGTGCCAGCAGTGGCGACCGCCAGACCTACGAGCAGTACTTC	CASSGDRQTYEQYF
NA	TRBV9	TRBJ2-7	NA	TGTGCCAGCAGCGGCGCTCCGTCTAAGGCCTACGAGCAGTACTTC	CASSGAPSKAYEQYF
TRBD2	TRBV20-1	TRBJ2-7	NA	TGCAGTGCTAGTTGGGAGGGCCAAGTCGAGCAGTACTTC	CSASWEGQVEQYF
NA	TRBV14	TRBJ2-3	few	TGTGCCAGCAGTATTCTAGCGACAGATACGCAGTATTTT	CASSILATDTQYF
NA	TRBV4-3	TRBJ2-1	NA	TGCGCCAGCAGCCAAGGTTCTAGCTGGGTGATTGGTGAGCAGTTCTTC	CASSQGSSWVIGEQFF
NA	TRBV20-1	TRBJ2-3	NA	TGCTGTGCTAGAGTAGGGGCTAGCACAGATACGCAGTATTTT	CCARVGASTDTQYF
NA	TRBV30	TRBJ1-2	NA	TGTGCCTGGAGCCGGCTGGAGGGGCTTGGCTATGGCTACACCTTC	CAWSRLEGLGYGYTF
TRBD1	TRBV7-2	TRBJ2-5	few	TGTGCCAGCAGACTACAGGGGCAGGGCCAAGAGACCCAGTACTTC	CASRLQGQGQETQYF
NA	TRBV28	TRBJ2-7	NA	TGTGCCAGCAGTTTGGGGGGACAGAAAGCCTACGAGCAGTACTTC	CASSLGGQKAYEQYF
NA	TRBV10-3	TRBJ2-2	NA	TGTGCCATCAGCCAGGGGGGGGGCTTGAACACCGGGGAGCTGTTTTTT	CAISQGGGLNTGELFF
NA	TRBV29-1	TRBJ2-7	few	TGCAGCGTTACAGGGGGGGGCTACGAGCAGTACTTC	CSVTGGGYEQYF
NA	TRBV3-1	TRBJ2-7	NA	TGTGCCAGCAGCTCGAGCTGGAGGGCCGCGGCCTACGAGCAGTACTTC	CASSSSWRAAAYEQYF
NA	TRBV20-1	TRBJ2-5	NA	TGCAGTGCTAAAAGACGGGACTACCAAGAGACCCAGTACTTC	CSAKRRDYQETQYF
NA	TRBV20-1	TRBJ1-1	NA	TGCAGTGCCAGTGGGGAGATGAACACTGAAGCTTTCTTT	CSASGEMNTEAFF
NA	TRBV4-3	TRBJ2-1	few	TGCGCCAGCAGCCAAGATGGGCCTCGCTGGGGGCTGGAATTAAATGAGCAGTTCTTC	CASSQDGPRWGLELNEQFF
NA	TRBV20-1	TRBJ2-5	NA	TGCAGTGCTAGTCCCCCGACAGTATCAGAGACCCAGTACTTC	CSASPPTVSETQYF
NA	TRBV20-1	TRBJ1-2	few	TGCAGTGCTAGGCCGGACGGGCTTTCCTATGGCTACACCTTC	CSARPDGLSYGYTF